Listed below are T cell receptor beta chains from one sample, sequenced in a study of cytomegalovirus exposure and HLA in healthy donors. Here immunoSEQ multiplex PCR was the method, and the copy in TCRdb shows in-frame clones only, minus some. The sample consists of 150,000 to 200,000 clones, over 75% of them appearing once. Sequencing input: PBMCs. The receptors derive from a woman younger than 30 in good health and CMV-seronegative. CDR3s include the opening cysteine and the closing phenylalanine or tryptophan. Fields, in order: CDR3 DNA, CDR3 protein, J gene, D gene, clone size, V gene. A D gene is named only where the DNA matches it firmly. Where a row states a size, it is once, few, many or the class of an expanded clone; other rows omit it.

TGCGCCAGCAGCTTGGCGACAGGGGCCTACAATGAGCAGTTCTTC,CASSLATGAYNEQFF,TRBJ2-1,TRBD1,.,TRBV5-1
TGTGCCAGCAGTGACAGGGGGCCCCACCATTCCTCCTACAATGAGCAGTTCTTC,CASSDRGPHHSSYNEQFF,TRBJ2-1,TRBD1,.,TRBV28
TGCGCCAGCAGCACAGGACTAGGTGGGGGCTCAGATACGCAGTATTTT,CASSTGLGGGSDTQYF,TRBJ2-3,.,.,TRBV5-1
TGCGCCAGCAGTGAGGGCTCCGGGAACTATGGCTACACCTTC,CASSEGSGNYGYTF,TRBJ1-2,.,.,TRBV10-2
TGTGCCAGTAGTCCCATGGTCGGTGGCTACACCTTC,CASSPMVGGYTF,TRBJ1-2,.,.,TRBV19
TGTGCCAGCAGGGGTAACAGGGATGACTCTGGAAACACCATATATTTT,CASRGNRDDSGNTIYF,TRBJ1-3,.,.,TRBV2
TGTGCCAGCTCCCCCTGGCAGCGGGGTGACGAGCAGTACTTC,CASSPWQRGDEQYF,TRBJ2-7,TRBD2,.,TRBV18
TGTGCCAGCAGCCCAGGAACCGGACTAGCGGGGCACGAGCAGTGCTTC,CASSPGTGLAGHEQCF,TRBJ2-7,TRBD2,.,TRBV9
TGTGCCAGCAGACCGAGGACAGGGTACTACAATGAGCAGTTCTTC,CASRPRTGYYNEQFF,TRBJ2-1,TRBD1,.,TRBV7-9
TGTGCCAGCAGCTTAGGTGGACATGGGGGCGATGAGCAGTTCTTC,CASSLGGHGGDEQFF,TRBJ2-1,.,.,TRBV7-2
TGCGCCAGCAGCCGTATTGGGCCAAACTATGGCTACACCTTC,CASSRIGPNYGYTF,TRBJ1-2,.,.,TRBV4-1
TGTGCCAGCAGCCGGGGACAGGGGAGGCGGACCGGGGAGCTGTTTTTT,CASSRGQGRRTGELFF,TRBJ2-2,TRBD1,.,TRBV5-6
TGTGCCAGCAGCTTTACTAGCGGGAGCACCCTACTCGGCAATGAGCAGTTCTTC,CASSFTSGSTLLGNEQFF,TRBJ2-1,TRBD2,.,TRBV5-6
TGTGCCAGCTCACGTGGGCGGGACAATGAGCAGTTCTTC,CASSRGRDNEQFF,TRBJ2-1,.,.,TRBV18
TGTGCCAGCAGGCTAACAGGTTACTATGGCTACACCTTC,CASRLTGYYGYTF,TRBJ1-2,.,.,TRBV6-1
TGTGCCAGCAGTTTACCCGGGACAGGGATGAACACTGAAGCTTTCTTT,CASSLPGTGMNTEAFF,TRBJ1-1,TRBD1,.,TRBV27
TGTGCCAGCAGTTACTCCAGGATGGCGACAGATACGCAGTATTTT,CASSYSRMATDTQYF,TRBJ2-3,.,.,TRBV6-5
TGTGCCAGCAGCTCAAGGTCAGGACAGGGGATACGCAATGAGCAGTTCTTC,CASSSRSGQGIRNEQFF,TRBJ2-1,TRBD1,.,TRBV14
TGTGCCAGCAGCTTACTGGGAGGAAACTCCTACAATGAGCAGTTCTTC,CASSLLGGNSYNEQFF,TRBJ2-1,.,.,TRBV7-2
TGTGCCAGCAGCAGGGACAGGGGGCCTGAAAAACTGTTTTTT,CASSRDRGPEKLFF,TRBJ1-4,TRBD1,.,TRBV7-9
TGCGCCAGCAGCTTGGGACGGGAGAGGGGCACCGGGGAGCTGTTTTTT,CASSLGRERGTGELFF,TRBJ2-2,.,few,TRBV5-1
TGTGCCAGCAGCCGAGAGACAGGGGGTTGGGAGCAGTACTTC,CASSRETGGWEQYF,TRBJ2-5,TRBD1,.,TRBV7-9
TGTGCCAGCAGTGTTCCGCGGACAGGGGATAACGAGCAGTACTTC,CASSVPRTGDNEQYF,TRBJ2-7,TRBD1,few,TRBV2